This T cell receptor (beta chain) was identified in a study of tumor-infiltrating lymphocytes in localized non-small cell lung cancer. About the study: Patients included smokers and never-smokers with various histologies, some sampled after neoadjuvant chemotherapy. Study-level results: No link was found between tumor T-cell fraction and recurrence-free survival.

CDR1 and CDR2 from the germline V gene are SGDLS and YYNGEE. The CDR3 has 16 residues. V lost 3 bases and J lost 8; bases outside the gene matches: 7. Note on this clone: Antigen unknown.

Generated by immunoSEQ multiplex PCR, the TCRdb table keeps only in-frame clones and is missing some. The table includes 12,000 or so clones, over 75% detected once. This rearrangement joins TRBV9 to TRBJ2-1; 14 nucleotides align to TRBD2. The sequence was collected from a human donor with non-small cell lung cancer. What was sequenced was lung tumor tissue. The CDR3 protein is CASSESRLAGGDEQFF. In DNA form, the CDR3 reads TGTGCCAGCAGCGAATCCCGACTAGCGGGAGGGGATGAGCAGTTCTTC.